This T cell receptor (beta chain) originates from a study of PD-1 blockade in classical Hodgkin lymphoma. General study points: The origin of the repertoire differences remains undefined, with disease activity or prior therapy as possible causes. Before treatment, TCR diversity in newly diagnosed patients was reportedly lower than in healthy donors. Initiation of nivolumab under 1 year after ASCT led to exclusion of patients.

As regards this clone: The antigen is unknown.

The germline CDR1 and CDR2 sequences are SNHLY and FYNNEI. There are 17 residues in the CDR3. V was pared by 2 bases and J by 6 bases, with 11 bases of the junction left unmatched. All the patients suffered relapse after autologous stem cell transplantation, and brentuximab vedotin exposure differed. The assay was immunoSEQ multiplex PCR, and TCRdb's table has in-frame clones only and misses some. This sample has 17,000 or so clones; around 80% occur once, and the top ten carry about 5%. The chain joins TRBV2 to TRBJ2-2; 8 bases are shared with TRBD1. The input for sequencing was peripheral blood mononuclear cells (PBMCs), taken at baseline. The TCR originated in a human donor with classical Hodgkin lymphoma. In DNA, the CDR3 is TGTGCCAGCAGTGAATTTTTGGCAGGGGGCGCGGCCGGGGAGCTGTTTTTT. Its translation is CASSEFLAGGAAGELFF.